Listed below are T cell receptor beta chains from one sample, sequenced in a study of blood T cell repertoires in COVID-19. This table comes from immunoSEQ multiplex PCR, and its TCRdb copy is limited to in-frame clones, with some not included. The sample lists fewer than 700,000 clones, 85% to 90% occurring once. Sequenced material: peripheral blood. The origin of the receptors is a woman between 45 and 65 years old with COVID-19, enrolled during active disease. Each CDR3 is given with its conserved first and last residue. The D gene is left open where the match is weak. Expanded clones are given a class, and other clones once, few, many or no size at all.

NA,TRBD1,TRBJ1-4,TRBV24-1,CATGRLYETGIEKLFF,TGTGCCACCGGCCGCCTCTACGAGACAGGGATTGAAAAACTGTTTTTT
NA,TRBD1,TRBJ1-3,TRBV18,CASSFDRGREGGNTIYF,TGTGCCAGCTCATTCGACAGGGGGCGCGAAGGTGGAAACACCATATATTTT
NA,TRBD1,TRBJ1-2,TRBV9,CASSVATGPNYGYTF,TGTGCCAGCAGCGTAGCGACAGGGCCGAACTATGGCTACACCTTC
NA,NA,TRBJ1-2,TRBV28,CASSFSLVVRDGYTF,TGTGCCAGCAGTTTCAGTTTAGTGGTTCGGGATGGCTACACCTTC
NA,TRBD1,TRBJ2-7,TRBV19,CASSTGTDEQYF,TGTGCCAGTAGTACCGGGACAGATGAGCAGTACTTC
NA,NA,TRBJ2-3,TRBV13,CASSLTQGSSTDTQYF,TGTGCCAGCAGCTTAACGCAGGGCTCTAGCACAGATACGCAGTATTTT
NA,TRBD1,TRBJ1-4,TRBV7-9,CASSFFRGPTNEKLFF,TGTGCCAGCAGCTTCTTCAGGGGGCCAACTAATGAAAAACTGTTTTTT
NA,NA,TRBJ2-7,TRBV7-8,CASSPDIPQQYF,TGTGCCAGCAGCCCGGACATTCCGCAGCAGTACTTC
many,TRBD1,TRBJ1-5,TRBV2,CASKVRGQQPQHF,TGTGCCAGCAAGGTCAGGGGGCAGCAGCCCCAGCATTTT
NA,TRBD1,TRBJ2-1,TRBV5-1,CASSLGAGGEGEQFF,TGCGCCAGCAGCTTGGGTGCAGGGGGTGAGGGTGAGCAGTTCTTC
once,NA,TRBJ2-2,TRBV25-1,CASSGGPRRESGELFF,TGTGCCAGCAGTGGAGGGCCCAGGCGGGAATCCGGGGAGCTGTTTTTT
NA,TRBD2,TRBJ2-1,TRBV5-5,CASSLWTSGGFYNEQFF,TGTGCCAGCAGCCTCTGGACTAGCGGGGGGTTCTACAATGAGCAGTTCTTC
NA,NA,TRBJ1-4,TRBV19,CASSDSGTTNEKLFF,TGTGCCAGTAGTGACTCCGGGACAACTAATGAAAAACTGTTTTTT
once,NA,TRBJ2-7,TRBV3-1/TRBV3-2,CASSQGRAENYEQYF,TGTGCCAGCAGCCAAGGGCGGGCTGAGAACTACGAGCAGTACTTC
NA,NA,TRBJ2-3,TRBV7-2,CASTPQGLYTDTQYF,TGTGCCAGCACGCCGCAGGGCTTATACACAGATACGCAGTATTTT
NA,NA,TRBJ2-2,TRBV29-1,CSVETMGHEGELFF,TGCAGCGTTGAAACAATGGGGCACGAAGGGGAGCTGTTTTTT
NA,NA,TRBJ1-5,TRBV19,CASNFGGVHQPQHF,TGTGCCAGTAACTTTGGGGGGGTCCATCAGCCCCAGCATTTT
NA,TRBD1,TRBJ1-2,TRBV10-3,CAITNLDRLGVRSGYTF,TGTGCCATCACTAATCTGGACAGGTTGGGGGTACGGAGTGGCTACACCTTC
NA,NA,TRBJ1-1,TRBV6-5,CASTPGREGTEAFF,TGTGCCAGCACCCCCGGACGGGAGGGCACTGAAGCTTTCTTT
NA,NA,TRBJ1-1,TRBV6-1,CASSEARADTEAFF,TGTGCCAGCAGTGAAGCGAGGGCCGACACTGAAGCTTTCTTT
once,NA,TRBJ2-2,TRBV13,CASSSRDSLGAGELFF,TGTGCCAGCAGCTCCCGGGACTCCCTGGGGGCCGGGGAGCTGTTTTTT
few,NA,TRBJ1-2,TRBV6-5,CASSWASGPGTYGYTF,TGTGCCAGCAGTTGGGCCAGTGGACCGGGAACCTATGGCTACACCTTC
NA,TRBD1,TRBJ1-2,TRBV19,CASTPGGQGTNYGYTF,TGTGCCAGTACCCCCGGGGGACAGGGAACAAACTATGGCTACACCTTC
NA,NA,TRBJ1-4,TRBV27,CASSYQGMGEKLFF,TGTGCCAGCAGTTACCAGGGGATGGGTGAAAAACTGTTTTTT
NA,TRBD2,TRBJ2-7,TRBV7-8,CASSLRTSGAYEQYF,TGTGCCAGCAGCTTGAGGACTAGCGGGGCCTACGAGCAGTACTTC
NA,TRBD1,TRBJ1-2,TRBV5-1,CASSPAAGQGRNGYTF,TGCGCCAGCAGCCCGGCCGCGGGACAGGGAAGAAATGGCTACACCTTC
few,NA,TRBJ1-3,TRBV14,CASSRDYSGNTIYF,TGTGCCAGCAGCCGGGACTACTCTGGAAACACCATATATTTT
NA,NA,TRBJ2-1,TRBV5-6,CARSLFGGAGSYNEQFF,TGTGCCCGCAGCTTATTTGGGGGGGCGGGCTCCTACAATGAGCAGTTCTTC
NA,TRBD2,TRBJ2-1,TRBV20-1,CSARRGNEQFF,TGCAGTGCCAGGCGGGGGAATGAGCAGTTCTTC
NA,NA,TRBJ1-4,TRBV3-1/TRBV3-2,CASRPGAGNEKLFF,TGTGCCAGCAGACCAGGGGCGGGTAATGAAAAACTGTTTTTT
NA,NA,TRBJ1-6,TRBV11-2,CASSPVEAYSPLHF,TGTGCCAGCAGCCCTGTGGAGGCTTATTCACCCCTCCACTTT
NA,TRBD1,TRBJ1-2,TRBV30,CAWRDRVVEGYTF,TGTGCCTGGAGGGACAGGGTGGTAGAAGGCTACACCTTC
NA,TRBD1,TRBJ1-3,TRBV7-9,CASSLPGQGAGNTIYF,TGTGCCAGCAGCCTGCCGGGACAGGGGGCTGGAAACACCATATATTTT
NA,NA,TRBJ2-3,TRBV9,CASSVVGSRWSDTQYF,TGTGCCAGCAGCGTAGTGGGGAGCAGATGGTCAGATACGCAGTATTTT
NA,TRBD1,TRBJ2-5,TRBV9,CASSPGGPQETQYF,TGTGCCAGCAGCCCAGGGGGTCCCCAAGAGACCCAGTACTTC
NA,TRBD2,TRBJ2-7,TRBV12-5,CASGLPRSGSSYEQYF,TGTGCTAGTGGTTTGCCGAGGAGCGGGAGCTCCTACGAGCAGTACTTC
NA,NA,TRBJ1-2,TRBV18,CASSPEGQVVGYTF,TGTGCCAGCTCACCCGAGGGTCAGGTAGTCGGCTACACCTTC
few,TRBD1,TRBJ1-1,TRBV28,CASSYTGENTEAFF,TGTGCCAGCAGTTACACAGGGGAGAACACTGAAGCTTTCTTT
NA,NA,TRBJ1-1,TRBV9,CASSPNQAAGAFF,TGTGCCAGCAGCCCCAATCAGGCCGCGGGAGCTTTCTTT
NA,TRBD1,TRBJ2-1,TRBV5-4,CASSFDRGEANEQFF,TGTGCCAGCAGCTTCGACAGGGGGGAGGCTAATGAGCAGTTCTTC
NA,TRBD1,TRBJ2-1,TRBV7-3,CASSLVDREVGSSPYNEQFF,TGTGCCAGCAGCTTAGTGGACAGGGAAGTTGGAAGTAGTCCCTACAATGAGCAGTTCTTC
NA,NA,TRBJ1-6,TRBV7-3,CASSFRGGGSSNSPLHF,TGTGCCAGCAGCTTTAGGGGCGGGGGCAGCTCTAATTCACCCCTCCACTTT